The clone carrying this T cell receptor beta chain was recorded a few times. Its antigen remains unknown. This specimen comes from a study of naive and memory T cell subsets. Study-wide points: Especially in CD8 cells, naive repertoires contained a few larger clonotypes, possibly CD45RA-re-expressing memory cells.

The beta constant-region primer was an equimolar mix of two oligonucleotides covering TRBC1 and TRBC2. Nested alpha and beta constant-region primers with the SP2 primer drove four PCR rounds on ligated cDNA. A 12-nucleotide UMI and the SP2 primer were added to the cDNA 3' end by oligonucleotide ligation. TCRdb itself ran the UMI-ligation and nested PCR reads through MiXCR, one entry per CDR3 protein. The sample lists about 99,000 distinct CDR3 sequences, roughly 14% occurring once. The TCR sequence derives from a human donor in good health. The sample consisted of naive CD8+ T cells from blood.

CDR3 residues: CASSHGQGHWGGYTF. CDR3 bases: TGTGCCAGCAGCCACGGACAGGGACACTGGGGTGGCTACACCTTC. J is TRBJ1-2 and V is TRBV14; 8 positions match TRBD1. Germline CDR1 reads SGHDN; CDR2 reads FVKESK. V lost 3 bases, J lost 7 bases, and 10 bases stayed unmatched. The CDR3 sequence is 15 residues long.